This T cell receptor (beta chain) was captured in a study of regulatory dendritic cells for organ transplantation. Study-level points and caveats: Considerable individual heterogeneity was seen in alloreactive memory CD8+ T cells. The most alloreactive TCR clonotypes were found in resting memory CD8+ cells.

The CDR3 consists of 14 residues. CDR1 and CDR2 from the germline V gene are MNHEY and SMNVEV (reference sequence). V lost 2 bases and J lost 9; bases outside the gene matches: 5. Clones were read by immunoSEQ multiplex PCR, and TCRdb kept only the in-frame ones, dropping some. The sample has about 28,000 clones; approximately 77% are singletons. There are a few counts of this clone. Antigen: not known. CD4+ or CD8+ T cells were sorted as naive CD45RA+ or memory CD45RO+. The chain employs TRBV27 and TRBJ2-1; the match to TRBD2 covers 9 bases. This receptor was obtained from a human donor in good health. Sequencing was performed on naive CD8+ T cells from blood. Subset meaning: CD45RA+ naive T cells. CDR3 in amino acids: CASSLVAGGPEQFF. The CDR3 DNA is TGTGCCAGCAGTTTAGTCGCGGGGGGGCCTGAGCAGTTCTTC.